One sample yielded the 10 T cell receptor beta chains listed below, sequenced in a study of graft-versus-host responses after intestinal transplantation. The protocol was immunoSEQ multiplex PCR, while the TCRdb copy is restricted to in-frame clones and leaves out a portion. The data show about 47,000 clones, approximately 95% seen once. These receptors are not linked to any known antigen. The source material was unstimulated CD8+ T cells sorted from spleen or lymph node cells, sampled before transplant. The receptors stem from a human donor who was the organ donor for an intestinal transplant.

This clone appeared a single time. The V call is TRBV28, the J call TRBJ1-1, with D perhaps matching TRBD1 (6 bases). Germline V CDR1 and CDR2: MDHEN, SYDVKM. This CDR3 comprises 14 residues. V was cut by 6 bases and J by 6 bases, with 17 bases left in between. The CDR3 sequence is CASSGNREGAEAFF. The DNA for the CDR3 is TGTGCCAGCAGCGGAAACAGGGAGGGGGCTGAAGCTTTCTTT.

The chain combines TRBV6-5 with TRBJ2-5; 7 bases line up with TRBD2. The CDR3 runs to 15 residues. Germline-derived CDR1 and CDR2 are MNHEY and SVGAGI. With 5 bases clipped from V and 2 bases from J, the junction kept 8 bases outside the gene matches. The CDR3 is CASSVELAWQETQYF. In DNA, the CDR3 is TGTGCCAGCAGTGTAGAACTAGCGTGGCAAGAGACCCAGTACTTC.

This sequence joins TRBV14 and TRBJ2-7, with D perhaps matching TRBD2 (5 bases). V lost 2 bases and J 3 bases, leaving 8 bases between the germline ends. This CDR3 region has 13 residues. Per germline, CDR1 SGHDN and CDR2 FVKESK. CDR3 bases: TGTGCCAGCAGCCAAAGAGGGAGCTACGAGCAGTACTTC. As protein: CASSQRGSYEQYF. The variable domain in full, with the rest retrieved from reference TRBV14 and TRBJ2-7, is EAGVTQFPSHSVIEKGQTVTLRCDPISGHDNLYWYRRVMGKEIKFLLHFVKESKQDESGMPNNRFLAERTGGTYSTLKVQPAELEDSGVYFCASSQRGSYEQYFGPGTRLTVT.

This chain uses TRBV30 with TRBJ2-3; D perhaps matches TRBD2 (5 bases). CDR1 is GTSNPN and CDR2 is SVGIG in the germline V gene (reference sequence). Trimming stripped 3 bases from V and 4 bases from J, with 17 bases between. This CDR3 is 15 amino acids long. CDR3 region: CAWRILGWTADTQYF. CDR3 DNA sequence: TGTGCCTGGAGGATACTAGGATGGACGGCAGATACGCAGTATTTT.

In this sample, this clone turned up once. The rearrangement uses TRBV5-6 and TRBJ2-1; tentatively, D is TRBD2 (5 bases). V lost 2 bases and J 9 bases, leaving 24 bases between the germline ends. Germline CDR1 is SGHDT and CDR2 is YYEEEE. The length of the CDR3 is 17 residues. The CDR3 is CASSLGWFESGSFEQFF. Here the CDR3 DNA reads TGTGCCAGCAGCTTAGGGTGGTTTGAATCGGGGTCGTTTGAGCAGTTCTTC.

This chain uses TRBV6-5 with TRBJ2-1; D unresolved. The germline CDR1 and CDR2 sequences are MNHEY and SVGAGI. The germline V and J ends were trimmed by 3 bases and 5 bases, with 11 bases remaining between them. The CDR3 length is 14 residues. The CDR3: CASSYSNSNNEQFF. The CDR3 DNA is TGTGCCAGCAGTTATTCGAACAGTAACAATGAGCAGTTCTTC.

V gene TRBV30 combines with J gene TRBJ2-7; 9 nucleotides agree with TRBD1. The V gene end was trimmed by 0 bases and the J gene end by 3 bases; junction bases not matched to a gene: 3. Germline CDR1 is GTSNPN and CDR2 is SVGIG (reference sequence). CDR3 length: 14 amino acids. CDR3: CAWSVGQGGYEQYF. As DNA, the CDR3 is TGTGCCTGGAGTGTGGGACAGGGCGGCTACGAGCAGTACTTC.

The chain carries TRBV6-5 and TRBJ2-5; the match to TRBD1 covers 9 bases. Germline V gene lookup returns CDR1 MNHEY and CDR2 SVGAGI. The V and J ends lost 6 bases and 2 bases, in that order; junction bases with no gene match: 7. The CDR3 totals 15 residues. The CDR3 sequence: CASSAQGALQETQYF. The CDR3 DNA follows: TGTGCCAGCAGCGCACAGGGGGCCCTTCAAGAGACCCAGTACTTC.

The J gene is TRBJ2-4, the V gene TRBV27; D remains ambiguous. The ends were cut back, 6 bases at V and 4 bases at J, with 16 bases in the middle. CDR3 length: 15 amino acids. Germline V lookup: CDR1 MNHEY, CDR2 SMNVEV (reference sequence). The CDR3 sequence: CASSPTPDAKNIQYF. CDR3 nucleotide sequence: TGTGCCAGCAGCCCAACACCGGATGCGAAAAACATTCAGTACTTC.

This chain joins TRBV4-3 and TRBJ2-1; D unclear. Germline CDR1 reads LGHNA; CDR2 reads YSLEER. CDR3 length: 18 residues. Trimming pared 0 bases from V and 2 bases from J, leaving 17 bases between. The CDR3 is CASSQDPPQTITYNEQFF. In DNA form, the CDR3 reads TGCGCCAGCAGCCAAGATCCCCCACAGACAATTACCTACAATGAGCAGTTCTTC.